This TCR delta chain was obtained from a study of Vδ1+ human thymocytes. In the case of this clone: Antigen: not known. Additional DNA sequences in this sample encode the identical CDR3.

V lost 1 base to trimming and J lost 7 bases, with 16 bases between them. CDR3 length: 15 residues. CDR1 and CDR2 from the germline V gene are TSWWSYY and QGS. RNA was extracted from the cells and then reverse transcribed. Multiplex PCR used pooled V-gene forward primers and a constant-region reverse primer to amplify CDR3s. TCRdb reprocessed the multiplex PCR reads using CATT. The table lists 70,000 to 90,000 delta-chain clones, approximately 30% of them singletons. Study-wide results and caveats: Highly polyclonal TRG and TRD repertoires with Gaussian CDR3 length distributions appeared in thymus.

Sorted Vdelta1+ thymocytes were about 97% to 99.6% pure. Sequencing input: Vdelta1+ gamma-delta thymocytes from the thymus. Stated subset: FACS-sorted CD3+ TCRalphabeta- TCRVdelta1+ TCRVdelta2- thymocytes. The TCR comes from a boy younger than two who had congenital heart surgery. The chain employs TRDV1 and TRDJ1; perhaps TRDD3 as D (6 bases). CDR3 region: CALGEPPGLGTKLIF. CDR3 in DNA: TGTGCTCTTGGGGAACCCCCCGGCCTGGGGACTAAACTCATCTTT.